This TCR beta chain appears in the sequencing data of a study of tissue T cells after allogeneic stem cell transplantation. V lost 2 bases to trimming and J lost 7 bases, with 16 bases between them. There are 15 residues in the CDR3. Germline-derived CDR1 and CDR2 are SGHDT and YYEEEE. TCRdb keeps only in-frame clones here, not all; method: immunoSEQ multiplex PCR. The sample holds around 1,200 clones, 50% to 70% seen once. Study-wide results and limits: Few T cell clones were shared across patients, but motif clusters showed tissue-specific shared signatures.

This clone rates as large. Antigen: not known. Enrolled prospectively were adult allogeneic hematopoietic cell transplant recipients whose graft-versus-host disease was steroid-refractory. V usage is TRBV5-6 and J usage is TRBJ2-1; the D gene is possibly TRBD2 (6 bases). The sequencing here drew on stomach tissue, taken at autopsy. The receptor was derived from a male patient older than 55 with steroid-refractory graft-versus-host disease after an allogeneic stem cell transplant. The T cells may partly be graft donor cells. The CDR3, as DNA: TGTGCCAGCAGCTTTCCAAGGGGCGGGATAAATGAGCAGTTCTTC. Its translation is CASSFPRGGINEQFF. Variable domain in full (rest from reference TRBV5-6 and TRBJ2-1): DAGVTQSPTHLIKTRGQQVTLRCSPKSGHDTVSWYQQALGQGPQFIFQYYEEEERQRGNFPDRFSGHQFPNYSSELNVNALLLGDSALYLCASSFPRGGINEQFFGPGTRLTVL.